This entry describes one T cell receptor (beta chain). This sample was taken from a study of blood T cell repertoires in COVID-19. This table comes from immunoSEQ multiplex PCR, and its TCRdb copy is limited to in-frame clones, with some not included. The profile covers over 200,000 clones, with approximately 90% appearing a single time and 0.65% to 0.85% taken by the ten largest. The CDR3 runs to 15 residues. V lost 4 bases and J lost 1; bases outside the gene matches: 6. Germline CDR1 SGHNT, CDR2 YYREEE (reference sequence). The sample comprised peripheral blood. The sequence was obtained from a man aged 55 to 70 with COVID-19, enrolled during active disease. This rearrangement joins TRBV5-4 to TRBJ1-2, with 8 bases that match TRBD1. CDR3 sequence: CASSRPGGGNYGYTF. CDR3 DNA: TGTGCCAGCAGCCGGCCAGGGGGCGGTAACTATGGCTACACCTTC.